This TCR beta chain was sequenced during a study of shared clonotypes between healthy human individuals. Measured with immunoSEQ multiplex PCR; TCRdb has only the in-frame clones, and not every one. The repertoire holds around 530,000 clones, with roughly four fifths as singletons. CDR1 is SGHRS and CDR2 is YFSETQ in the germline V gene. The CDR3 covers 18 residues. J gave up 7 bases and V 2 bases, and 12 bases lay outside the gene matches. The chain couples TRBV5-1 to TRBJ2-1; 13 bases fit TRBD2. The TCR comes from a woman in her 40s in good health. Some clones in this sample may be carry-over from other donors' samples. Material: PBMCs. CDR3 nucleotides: TGCGCCAGCAGCTTAGACCTTCGGACTAGCGGGAGTGGGAATGAGCAGTTCTTC. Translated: CASSLDLRTSGSGNEQFF.